This T cell receptor beta chain stems from a study of blood T cells in healthy people across ages. Study overall: Researchers report that template switching captured about one barcoded beta molecule per two T cells. Study results and limitations: Roughly linearly, TCR beta diversity per million T cells fell as age increased. Donor CMV infection status was unknown, possibly confounding age-related changes in expanded clonotypes. Strong correlation linked observed beta diversity and percent naive T cells.

With a J-beta primer mix and a sample-barcoded 5' primer, a second PCR ran 7 to 11 cycles. TCRdb reprocessed the 5' RACE reads via MiXCR and lists one record per CDR3 protein. The repertoire has about 1 million distinct CDR3 sequences, 45% of them found once; the top ten carry approximately 20%. In regard to this clonotype: The antigen is undetermined.

Trimming took 0 bases from V and 5 from J, leaving 7 bases between them. This CDR3 region has 13 residues. Germline V gene sequence: CDR1 LGHNA, CDR2 YNFKEQ. The rearrangement joins TRBV4-2 to TRBJ2-5; D not resolved. This receptor was taken from a woman aged 60-75 years in good health. The material sequenced was blood. CDR3 amino acids: CASSQDSRETQYF. The CDR3 DNA reads as TGTGCCAGCAGCCAAGATAGCCGGGAGACCCAGTACTTC.